Presented here are 15 T cell receptor beta chains from one specimen sequenced in a study of Ad26.COV2.S vaccination and SARS-CoV-2 variants. The treatment is: about 20 received Ad26.COV2.S at low or high dose, single or two shots; about 5 received placebo; per-sample allocation not given. After the first vaccine or placebo injection, samples were drawn on day 63. The method was immunoSEQ multiplex PCR; TCRdb's version includes in-frame clones alone and lacks a portion of them. The sample consists of 350,000 to 500,000 clones, 90% of them appearing once. The sequenced sample was peripheral blood, obtained in a trial of Ad26.COV2.S vaccine versus placebo. Receptor source: a person aged 18 to 59 who received the Ad26.COV2.S COVID-19 vaccine or a placebo.

This chain uses TRBV5-1 with TRBJ2-7; 8 nucleotides line up with TRBD1. V shed 0 bases, J shed 5 bases, and the junction held 4 bases outside the gene matches. Germline values: CDR1 SGHRS, CDR2 YFSETQ. The CDR3 sequence is 14 residues long. The DNA for the CDR3 is TGCGCCAGCAGCTTGGCGGCAGGGGGCGACGAGCAGTACTTC. This sequence encodes CASSLAAGGDEQYF.

The chain has TRBV6-6 and TRBJ2-3; a possible D gene is TRBD1 (6 bases). The CDR3 is made up of 15 amino acids. V dropped 10 bases and J dropped 3 bases, with 20 bases sitting between them. Germline CDR1 and CDR2: MNHNY and SVGAGI (reference sequence). CDR3 bases: TGTGCCACCACCTTATCGGCAGGGGAGACAGATACGCAGTATTTT. This codes for CATTLSAGETDTQYF.

The rearrangement uses TRBV7-9 and TRBJ1-1; D uncertain. Germline-derived CDR1 and CDR2 are SEHNR and FQNEAQ (reference sequence). The CDR3 contains 15 residues. Trimming shortened V by 1 base and J by 1 base, and 10 bases separated the two germline ends. This CDR3 reads CASSLGPERNTEAFF. CDR3 coding DNA: TGTGCCAGCAGCTTAGGACCAGAGAGGAACACTGAAGCTTTCTTT.

This sequence joins TRBV30 and TRBJ2-3; TRBD2 is a possible D gene (5 bases). CDR1 is GTSNPN, CDR2 SVGIG, per germline (reference sequence). The CDR3 sequence is 13 residues long. V was cut by 2 bases and J by 6 bases, with 12 bases left in between. CDR3 sequence reads: CAWSPRTSDTQYF. The CDR3 DNA sequence: TGTGCCTGGAGTCCCCGGACTTCTGATACGCAGTATTTT. The whole variable domain, filled in from reference TRBV30 and TRBJ2-3, reads SQTIHQWPATLVQPVGSPLSLECTVEGTSNPNLYWYRQAAGRGLQLLFYSVGIGQISSEVPQNLSASRPQDRQFILSSKKLLLSDSGFYLCAWSPRTSDTQYFGPGTRLTVL.

V usage is TRBV6-1 and J usage is TRBJ2-5, with D uncertain. V was shortened by 3 bases and J by 3 bases, with 17 bases between the two germline ends. The CDR3 is 16 residues long. The germline V gene has CDR1 MNHNS and CDR2 SASEGT. CDR3 DNA: TGTGCCAGCAGTGACGGGTGGGGTCGTCCAGAAGAGACCCAGTACTTC. Amino acid sequence: CASSDGWGRPEETQYF.

Details on this clone: This sample includes further DNA sequences coding for the same CDR3. The chain links TRBV5-6 to TRBJ2-7, with no clear D. The CDR3 loop spans 12 amino acids. V was trimmed by 1 base and J by 0 bases, leaving 2 bases between them. Germline V gene data show CDR1 as SGHDT and CDR2 as YYEEEE. The CDR3 DNA reads TGTGCCAGCAGCTTGAACTCCTACGAGCAGTACTTC. Translating it yields CASSLNSYEQYF.

In regard to this clone: Other DNA sequences within the sample encode an identical CDR3. The rearrangement joins TRBV11-2 to TRBJ2-7, with 12 bases fitting TRBD2. The length of the CDR3 is 15 residues. The germline gives CDR1 SGHAT, CDR2 FQNNGV. V was pared by 1 base and J by 3 bases, with 1 base of the junction left unmatched. The CDR3 DNA sequence: TGTGCCAGCAGCTTAGGGACTAGCGGGATCTACGAGCAGTACTTC. Its translation: CASSLGTSGIYEQYF. Based on the CDR3 plus reference TRBV11-2 and TRBJ2-7, the full variable domain is EAGVAQSPRYKIIEKRQSVAFWCNPISGHATLYWYQQILGQGPKLLIQFQNNGVVDDSQLPKDRFSAERLKGVDSTLKIQPAKLEDSAVYLCASSLGTSGIYEQYFGPGTRLTVT.

The rearrangement links TRBV7-2 to TRBJ2-3; 7 nucleotides match TRBD2. Germline CDR1 reads SGHTA; CDR2 reads FQGNSA. Trimming at V came to 5 bases and at J to 1 base, leaving 0 bases not matched to a gene. The CDR3 totals 13 residues. CDR3 in DNA: TGTGCCAGCAGCCGGGGGGGCACAGATACGCAGTATTTT. Amino acids: CASSRGGTDTQYF.

V gene TRBV3-1 (or the pseudogene TRBV3-2) combines with J gene TRBJ2-1, with TRBD1 matching over 8 bases. CDR1 and CDR2 (germline): LGHDT, YNNKEL (reference sequence). Trimming took 3 bases from V and 4 from J; bases not matched to a gene: 5. CDR3 length equals 15 residues. In DNA form, the CDR3 reads TGTGCCAGCAGCCACCCGGACAGGGTATACAATGAGCAGTTCTTC. Protein: CASSHPDRVYNEQFF.

In regard to this clone: The same CDR3 arises from other DNA sequences in this sample as well. V is TRBV5-4 and J is TRBJ2-7, with a possible D match to TRBD2 (6 bases). This CDR3 contains 14 residues. Trimming stripped 0 bases from V and 2 bases from J, with 9 bases between. Germline CDR1 and CDR2: SGHNT and YYREEE (reference sequence). CDR3 DNA sequence: TGTGCCAGCAGCTTGGAGGGAGGACCCTACGAGCAGTACTTC. As protein: CASSLEGGPYEQYF.

The CDR3 DNA follows: TGTGCCATCAGTGACCCGGGAAGGTCCCCCTACGAGCAGTACTTC. This gives the protein CAISDPGRSPYEQYF. This chain joins TRBV10-3 and TRBJ2-7; possibly TRBD2 for D (5 bases). Germline V lookup: CDR1 ENHRY, CDR2 SYGVKD. This CDR3 has 15 residues. Trimming left V 3 bases short and J 2 bases short, with 14 bases between.

The CDR3 reads CASSSREDSPLHF. CDR3 in DNA: TGTGCCAGCAGCTCCAGGGAGGATTCACCCCTCCACTTT. The chain uses TRBV6-5 and TRBJ1-6, with a weak D call TRBD1 (5 bases). Germline-derived CDR1 and CDR2 are MNHEY and SVGAGI. V lost 6 bases and J 8 bases, leaving 11 bases between the germline ends. This CDR3 spans 13 amino acids.

Note on this clone: The same CDR3 is also encoded by other DNA sequences in this sample. The CDR3 region has the DNA TGTGCCAGCAGCTTAACCGGGACAGGGTCCTACGAGCAGTACTTC. Translating it yields CASSLTGTGSYEQYF. The chain has TRBV5-4 and TRBJ2-7; 9 bases line up with TRBD1. The germline V gene encodes CDR1 SGHNT and CDR2 YYREEE (reference sequence). The J segment lost 1 base and the V segment lost 2 bases, leaving 4 bases of the junction unmatched. The CDR3 has 15 amino acids.

In its sample, this clone was seen a few times. This rearrangement joins TRBV5-1 to TRBJ1-2; 8 bases fit TRBD1. With V trimmed by 4 bases and J by 8 bases, 13 bases remained unmatched. CDR1 and CDR2 (germline): SGHRS, YFSETQ. This CDR3 is built from 15 residues. CDR3 amino acids: CASSLLGARGQGYTF. The CDR3, as DNA: TGCGCCAGCAGCCTCCTGGGGGCCAGGGGGCAAGGCTACACCTTC.

This clone occurred a few times. The chain recombines TRBV27 with TRBJ1-5, with a tentative D call TRBD1 (5 bases). Germline CDR1 MNHEY, CDR2 SMNVEV (reference sequence). The CDR3 has 15 residues. The V and J ends lost 4 bases and 7 bases respectively, with 17 bases between them. As DNA, the CDR3 is TGTGCCAGCAGTTCCGCAGGGAGAATCGAACAGCCCCAGCATTTT. It is translated as CASSSAGRIEQPQHF.